These T cell receptor beta chains were read from a single sample in a study of shared clonotypes between healthy human individuals. TCRdb's copy holds only in-frame clones and misses some; the assay was immunoSEQ multiplex PCR. The sample contains about 1.5 million clones, more than 95% of which appear only once. The sample was naive CD4+ T cells sorted from blood. The source is a man between 25 and 39 years old in good health. CDR3s include the opening cysteine and the closing phenylalanine or tryptophan. D genes are given only for firm matches. Only part of the rows carry a size: once, few, many, or a class if the clone is expanded.

clone_size d_call cdr3_length j_call v_call cdr3_aa cdr3_nt
NA NA 12 TRBJ1-2 TRBV28 CASSMLSRGYTF TGTGCCAGCAGTATGCTTAGTCGTGGCTACACCTTC
NA NA 16 TRBJ1-2 TRBV5-1 CASSLELRTDYYGYTF TGCGCCAGCAGCTTGGAACTACGGACAGATTACTATGGCTACACCTTC
NA TRBD1 15 TRBJ2-3 TRBV5-8 CASSLEGQSTDTQYF TGTGCCAGCAGCTTGGAGGGACAGAGCACAGATACGCAGTATTTT
once TRBD1 16 TRBJ1-5 TRBV18 CASSQIGQGSDQPQHF TGTGCCAGCTCACAAATCGGACAGGGCTCGGATCAGCCCCAGCATTTT
NA NA 17 TRBJ2-5 TRBV27 CASSPPLGAEELRTQYF TGTGCCAGCAGTCCCCCCCTCGGGGCCGAGGAGTTGAGGACCCAGTACTTC
once TRBD1 12 TRBJ1-2 TRBV28 CASSYRGLGYTF TGTGCCAGCAGTTACAGGGGCTTGGGCTACACCTTC
NA TRBD1 13 TRBJ1-1 TRBV19 CASSMGQGTEAFF TGTGCCAGTAGTATGGGACAGGGCACTGAAGCTTTCTTT
NA NA 16 TRBJ2-7 TRBV11-2 CASSSPRASKSYEQYF TGTGCCAGCAGCTCGCCCAGGGCTAGTAAATCCTACGAGCAGTACTTC
NA TRBD2 15 TRBJ2-1 TRBV5-4 CASSPGTRAMNEQFF TGTGCCAGCAGCCCGGGGACTAGGGCCATGAATGAGCAGTTCTTC
NA TRBD2 17 TRBJ2-1 TRBV27 CASSFPAGAGDYNEQFF TGTGCCAGCAGTTTTCCGGCGGGAGCGGGGGACTACAATGAGCAGTTCTTC
NA NA 16 TRBJ2-7 TRBV9 CASSSSPGVHSYEQYF TGTGCCAGCAGCTCATCCCCCGGCGTGCACTCCTACGAGCAGTACTTC
NA NA 12 TRBJ2-7 TRBV7-6 CASSFTSNEQYF TGTGCCAGCAGCTTCACGTCTAACGAGCAGTACTTC
NA TRBD1 17 TRBJ2-7 TRBV4-1 CASSPSKQGAGAYEQYF TGCGCCAGCAGCCCATCTAAGCAGGGGGCAGGGGCGTACGAGCAGTACTTC
NA NA 12 TRBJ1-1 TRBV5-1 CASRIPSGEAFF TGCGCCAGCCGAATTCCCTCTGGAGAAGCTTTCTTT
NA TRBD1 15 TRBJ1-1 TRBV6-5 CASSRPGQGHTEAFF TGTGCCAGCAGTCGTCCGGGACAGGGTCACACTGAAGCTTTCTTT
NA NA 14 TRBJ1-5 TRBV27 CASSFGGWDQPQHF TGTGCCAGCAGTTTTGGGGGTTGGGATCAGCCCCAGCATTTT
NA TRBD2 14 TRBJ2-7 TRBV5-1 CASRDLAGAYEQYF TGCGCCAGCAGGGACCTAGCGGGGGCATACGAGCAGTACTTC
NA NA 15 TRBJ2-7 TRBV9 CASSVGSLAAYEQYF TGTGCCAGCAGCGTAGGCTCTCTAGCAGCGTACGAGCAGTACTTC
NA TRBD2 16 TRBJ2-3 TRBV18 CASSPNAGGGTDTQYF TGTGCCAGCTCACCAAATGCGGGAGGAGGTACAGATACGCAGTATTTT
NA NA 16 TRBJ2-5 TRBV14 CASTLTELLYQETQYF TGTGCCAGCACCCTAACGGAGTTATTATACCAAGAGACCCAGTACTTC
NA NA 13 TRBJ2-5 TRBV5-1 CASSSQPQETQYF TGCGCCAGCAGCTCCCAGCCACAAGAGACCCAGTACTTC
once NA 16 TRBJ2-1 TRBV7-9 CASSAGTLVSYNEQFF TGTGCCAGCAGCGCCGGGACCCTCGTCTCCTACAATGAGCAGTTCTTC
NA NA 14 TRBJ2-1 TRBV11-2 CASSLATGGLEQFF TGTGCCAGCAGCTTAGCTACGGGCGGGCTTGAGCAGTTCTTC
NA NA 14 TRBJ1-2 TRBV6-1 CASSEALRGYGYTF TGTGCCAGCAGTGAAGCATTGAGGGGCTATGGCTACACCTTC
NA NA 13 TRBJ1-5 TRBV7-2 CASSQDWRQPQHF TGTGCCAGCAGCCAAGATTGGAGGCAGCCCCAGCATTTT
NA TRBD2 15 TRBJ2-7 TRBV18 CASSPPAGAGYEQYF TGTGCCAGCTCACCACCAGCGGGAGCGGGCTACGAGCAGTACTTC